These 29 T cell receptor beta chains originate from one sample sequenced in a study of blood T cells in healthy people across ages. Primers used in a second PCR of roughly 7 to 11 cycles were a sample-barcoded 5' primer and a J-beta primer mix. TCRdb ran MiXCR on the 5' RACE reads and lists one entry per CDR3 protein. The sample includes about 680,000 distinct CDR3 sequences, around half of them seen just once. Material for sequencing was blood. The receptors here all came from a woman aged 55-70 years in good health.

This clonotype came up a few times. The chain uses TRBV5-1 and TRBJ2-1; 9 bases fit TRBD2. CDR3 length: 16 residues. Germline trimming cut 6 bases from V and 4 bases from J; bases unmatched to any gene: 11. Germline loops: CDR1 SGHRS, CDR2 YFSETQ. As DNA, the CDR3 is TGCGCCAGCACCTCCACCGGGACTAGCCTTTACAATGAGCAGTTCTTC. This gives the protein CASTSTGTSLYNEQFF.

This clonotype was seen more than once but under ten times. This chain uses TRBV20-1 with TRBJ2-5; TRBD2 matches 9 bases. There are 13 residues in the CDR3. CDR1 DFQATT and CDR2 SNEGSKA come from the germline V gene (reference sequence). The trim removed 8 bases at V and 5 bases at J, leaving 9 bases unmatched. The DNA of the CDR3 is TGCAGTCGGTTCGAGCGGGAGGTGGAGACCCAGTACTTC. Its translation is CSRFEREVETQYF.

Notes on this clonotype: One end of the junction is discordant with germline, which a read error may explain. V and J are TRBV29-1 and TRBJ1-6; TRBD1 might be the D (5 bases). The CDR3 extends over 13 amino acids. CDR1 and CDR2 from the germline V gene are SQVTM and ANQGSEA. The CDR3 spells CSVAWGWGSLLHF. CDR3 sequence (DNA): TGCAGCGTTGCGTGGGGGTGGGGTTCACTCCTCCACTTT.

About this clonotype: A clone one base away is much larger, so this may be a read error. V gene TRBV5-8 combines with J gene TRBJ2-5, with 9 bases lining up with TRBD2. J lost 11 bases, V lost 2 bases, and 13 bases had no gene match. The CDR3 runs to 15 residues. CDR1 and CDR2 from the germline V gene are SGHTS and YDEGEE. CDR3 region: CASSLGAGGYNEQYF. In DNA form, the CDR3 reads TGTGCCAGCAGCTTAGGAGCGGGAGGCTACAATGAGCAGTACTTC.

This clonotype was picked up many times. V gene TRBV5-1 combines with J gene TRBJ2-7; 8 nucleotides agree with TRBD2. Trimming cost V 4 bases and J 6 bases; bases outside gene matches: 9. The CDR3 consists of 14 residues. Germline assignment: CDR1 SGHRS and CDR2 YFSETQ. The CDR3 loop reads CASSPGGDPVEQYF. DNA of the CDR3: TGCGCCAGCAGCCCGGGGGGGGATCCGGTCGAGCAGTACTTC. Supplemented by reference TRBV5-1 and TRBJ2-7, the full variable domain reads KAGVTQTPRYLIKTRGQQVTLSCSPISGHRSVSWYQQTPGQGLQFLFEYFSETQRNKGNFPGRFSGRQFSNSRSEMNVSTLELGDSALYLCASSPGGDPVEQYFGPGTRLTVT.

V is TRBV30 and J is TRBJ2-3; D is possibly TRBD1 or TRBD2 (7 bases each). Germline-derived CDR1 and CDR2 are GTSNPN and SVGIG (reference sequence). This CDR3 is built from 13 residues. V was clipped by 4 bases and J by 4 bases, with 12 bases between them. In DNA, the CDR3 is TGTGCCTGGACGACAGGGAGGGCAGATACGCAGTATTTT. This codes for CAWTTGRADTQYF.

The gene calls are TRBV27 and TRBJ2-5, with D unclear. The V gene lost 1 base and the J gene lost 1 base, with 4 bases spanning the gap. The germline gives CDR1 MNHEY, CDR2 SMNVEV (reference sequence). CDR3 length equals 13 residues. The CDR3 region has the DNA TGTGCCAGCAGTTTATGGCCCCAAGAGACCCAGTACTTC. It yields the protein CASSLWPQETQYF.

This clonotype was seen more than once but under ten times. The rearrangement links TRBV7-2 to TRBJ2-1, with D possibly matching TRBD2 (7 bases). The V end lost 5 bases, the J end lost 0 bases, and 26 bases lay between the germline ends. This CDR3 is 20 amino acids long. Germline V gene sequence: CDR1 SGHTA, CDR2 FQGNSA. The CDR3: CASSPRGAVGSSSSYNEQFF. The DNA of the CDR3 is TGTGCCAGCAGCCCCCGGGGGGCCGTGGGGTCCTCAAGCTCCTACAATGAGCAGTTCTTC.

The chain employs TRBV20-1 and TRBJ2-5, with D uncertain. The germline V gene encodes CDR1 DFQATT and CDR2 SNEGSKA (reference sequence). The germline V and J ends were trimmed by 6 bases and 11 bases, with 22 bases remaining between them. This CDR3 has 13 residues. CDR3 region: CSAPSPPYNEQYF. As DNA, the CDR3 is TGCAGTGCCCCTTCGCCCCCATACAATGAGCAGTACTTC.

CDR3 sequence: CASSVGGRVGYNEQFF. The CDR3 nucleotides read TGTGCCAGCAGTGTCGGCGGGAGGGTAGGCTACAATGAGCAGTTCTTC. The chain links TRBV6-4 to TRBJ2-1; 9 bases match TRBD2. The length of the CDR3 is 16 residues. Germline assignment: CDR1 MRHNA and CDR2 SNTAGT. J was trimmed by 3 bases and V by 4 bases; bases with no gene match: 7.

The rearrangement links TRBV25-1 to TRBJ2-5; a weak D match, TRBD2 (5 bases). Deletions cut 3 bases from V and 5 bases from J, with 16 bases between. The CDR3 length is 15 residues. Germline loops: CDR1 MGHDK, CDR2 SYGVNS. CDR3 residues: CASSDPRTPSETQYF. The CDR3 DNA sequence: TGTGCCAGCAGTGATCCCCGGACTCCCTCGGAGACCCAGTACTTC.

This chain joins TRBV7-9 and TRBJ2-5; 7 bases are a match to TRBD2. Trimming cost V 7 bases and J 5 bases; bases outside gene matches: 7. This CDR3 is built from 13 residues. The germline V gene encodes CDR1 SEHNR and CDR2 FQNEAQ (reference sequence). Written as DNA, the CDR3 is TGTGCCAGCACGAACGGGGGGAGGGAGACCCAGTACTTC. This gives the protein CASTNGGRETQYF.

The J gene is TRBJ2-1, the V gene TRBV5-1; maybe TRBD2 (6 bases). Trimming removed 4 bases at V and 2 bases at J, with 13 bases between. This CDR3 is built from 15 residues. Germline CDR1 reads SGHRS; CDR2 reads YFSETQ. The DNA for the CDR3 is TGCGCCAGCAGCCTGGGACTGGGCGCCTACAATGAGCAGTTCTTC. As protein: CASSLGLGAYNEQFF.

V gene TRBV4-2 combines with J gene TRBJ2-2, with D maybe TRBD2 (5 bases). The CDR3 has 15 amino acids. V was cut by 0 bases and J by 5 bases, with 10 bases left in between. Germline CDR1 and CDR2: LGHNA and YNFKEQ. The CDR3 DNA is TGTGCCAGCAGCCAAGATCGAGGGAGAACCGGGGAGCTGTTTTTT. It encodes CASSQDRGRTGELFF.

The table lists this clonotype with a count of one. The chain is built from TRBV5-1 and TRBJ2-3, with unresolved D. The germline gives CDR1 SGHRS, CDR2 YFSETQ. The length of the CDR3 is 17 residues. Trimming stripped 4 bases from V and 2 bases from J, with 20 bases between. For the CDR3, the DNA is TGCGCCAGCAGCCTGGTCACTTCGGGCGACAACACAGATACGCAGTATTTT. It translates to CASSLVTSGDNTDTQYF.

The J gene is TRBJ2-1, the V gene TRBV29-1, with a possible D match to TRBD1 (6 bases). The V end lost 2 bases, the J end lost 10 bases, and 15 bases lay between the germline ends. CDR1 SQVTM and CDR2 ANQGSEA come from the germline V gene. The CDR3 loop spans 13 amino acids. CDR3 sequence: CSVERGSAAEQFF. In nucleotides, the CDR3 is TGCAGCGTTGAAAGGGGGTCAGCCGCGGAGCAGTTCTTC.

The V and J genes are TRBV9 and TRBJ2-2; TRBD1 agrees at 8 bases. Trimming cost V 6 bases and J 5 bases; bases outside gene matches: 6. Germline-derived CDR1 and CDR2 are SGDLS and YYNGEE. This CDR3 has 14 amino acids. The CDR3 region has the DNA TGTGCCAGCACCACAGGGGGTGGAACCGGGGAGCTGTTTTTT. This gives the protein CASTTGGGTGELFF.

V usage is TRBV20-1 and J usage is TRBJ2-1, with 11 bases lining up with TRBD2. The CDR3 is 14 residues long. The V segment lost 5 bases and the J segment 5 bases; nucleotides outside the gene matches: 5. Looked up from germline, CDR1 is DFQATT and CDR2 is SNEGSKA (reference sequence). CDR3 loop: CSAASGGLNNEQFF. In nucleotides, the CDR3 is TGCAGTGCTGCTAGCGGGGGGCTAAACAATGAGCAGTTCTTC.

The chain recombines TRBV4-3 with TRBJ1-2; TRBD1 aligns across 7 bases. V lost 2 bases to trimming and J lost 0 bases; unmatched junction nucleotides: 6. Germline V gene lookup returns CDR1 LGHNA and CDR2 YSLEER. This CDR3 is 16 amino acids long. The CDR3 protein is CASSQLRDRSNYGYTF. CDR3 bases: TGCGCCAGCAGCCAATTGAGGGACAGATCTAACTATGGCTACACCTTC.

The chain has TRBV3-1 and TRBJ1-6; D is ambiguous. This CDR3 is built from 14 residues. V was pared by 0 bases and J by 7 bases, with 7 bases between. Germline-derived CDR1 and CDR2 are LGHDT and YNNKEL (reference sequence). CDR3: CASSQEAGNSPLHF. As DNA, the CDR3 is TGTGCCAGCAGCCAAGAGGCGGGGAATTCACCCCTCCACTTT.

This chain connects TRBV20-1 to TRBJ2-5, with TRBD1 matching over 7 bases. The assigned J gene may be wrong: the sequence end matches TRBJ2-7 better. This CDR3 has 13 amino acids. Germline CDR1 reads DFQATT; CDR2 reads SNEGSKA (reference sequence). For the CDR3, the DNA is TGCAGTGCTAGAGGACAGGGTGACCACGAGCAGTACTTC. It is translated as CSARGQGDHEQYF.

The rearrangement joins TRBV7-9 to TRBJ2-6; D gene uncertain. CDR1 and CDR2 (germline): SEHNR, FQNEAQ (reference sequence). The CDR3 has 15 residues. V was cut by 1 base and J by 3 bases, with 7 bases left in between. In nucleotides, the CDR3 is TGTGCCAGCAGCTTAGTGGCAGTTGGGGCCAACGTCCTGACTTTC. Protein: CASSLVAVGANVLTF.

DNA for the CDR3: TGTGCCAGCAGTTACCACCCCGGGAGGACGTCTGGGGCCAACGTCCTGACTTTC. Translating gives CASSYHPGRTSGANVLTF. The V call is TRBV6-2 or TRBV6-3, the J call TRBJ2-6; 7 bases map to TRBD2. CDR1 and CDR2 from the germline V gene are MNHEY and SVGEGT. V dropped 2 bases and J dropped 1; count of bases not matched to a gene: 8. The CDR3 covers 18 residues.

V is TRBV6-5 and J is TRBJ2-3, with a tentative D call TRBD1 (6 bases). The CDR3 sequence is 17 residues long. V was pared by 2 bases and J by 6 bases, with 21 bases between. Per the germline V gene, CDR1 is MNHEY and CDR2 is SVGAGI. The CDR3 region is CASSYSLGVQGPDTQYF. The CDR3 nucleotides read TGTGCCAGCAGTTACAGCCTAGGGGTACAGGGTCCGGATACGCAGTATTTT.

The chain carries TRBV7-2 and TRBJ2-7, with TRBD1 matching over 7 bases. V lost 1 base, J lost 1 base, and 4 bases stayed unmatched. This CDR3 is built from 15 residues. The V gene's germline CDR1 is SGHTA and CDR2 FQGNSA. DNA for the CDR3: TGTGCCAGCAGCTTAGATGCAGGGGGTTCCTACGAGCAGTACTTC. Amino acids: CASSLDAGGSYEQYF.

This clonotype was counted only a few times. The chain recombines TRBV20-1 with TRBJ2-3; possible D gene TRBD1, 5 bases. Germline assignment: CDR1 DFQATT and CDR2 SNEGSKA (reference sequence). Trimming cost V 6 bases and J 0 bases, with 13 bases left between them. This CDR3 comprises 14 residues. The CDR3 sequence: CSAPKGSSTDTQYF. The CDR3 coding sequence is TGCAGTGCGCCTAAGGGGTCTAGCACAGATACGCAGTATTTT.

This clonotype occurred a few times. The rearrangement uses TRBV7-6 and TRBJ2-2, with 8 bases fitting TRBD2. The trim removed 0 bases at V and 5 bases at J, leaving 8 bases unmatched. The CDR3 consists of 17 residues. The germline CDR1 and CDR2 sequences are SGHVS and FNYEAQ. CDR3 region: CASSLAPAGERTGELFF. Here the CDR3 DNA reads TGTGCCAGCAGCTTAGCGCCAGCGGGAGAGCGGACCGGGGAGCTGTTTTTT.

This clonotype was detected a few times. The chain joins TRBV29-1 to TRBJ1-2, with 7 bases identical to TRBD1. V was pared by 6 bases and J by 3 bases, with 10 bases of the junction left unmatched. The germline V gene has CDR1 SQVTM and CDR2 ANQGSEA. This CDR3 has 14 amino acids. The CDR3 loop is CSVLAAGGDYGYTF. The CDR3 DNA follows: TGCAGCGTCCTGGCGGCAGGGGGGGACTATGGCTACACCTTC.

This chain connects TRBV4-2 to TRBJ2-7, with 10 positions matching TRBD1. Germline V gives CDR1 LGHNA, CDR2 YNFKEQ. The CDR3 totals 16 residues. Germline trimming cut 0 bases from V and 6 bases from J; bases unmatched to any gene: 8. As DNA, the CDR3 is TGTGCCAGCAGCCAAGATCTCCTTGACAGGGGGCTCGAGCAGTACTTC. As protein: CASSQDLLDRGLEQYF.